The source of this T cell receptor (beta chain) is a study of T cell responses to AZD1222 COVID-19 vaccine. Looked up from germline, CDR1 is MGHRA and CDR2 is YSYEKL. There are 16 residues in the CDR3. Trimming removed 0 bases from V and 0 bases from J, with 12 bases in between. The data were produced by immunoSEQ multiplex PCR, yet TCRdb's version contains in-frame clones alone and is incomplete. The sample includes about 140,000 clones, 80% to 95% seen only once; the top ten take approximately 1.5%. This clonotype was obtained from an adult in good health. This chain joins TRBV4-1 and TRBJ2-7, with D hard to call. The input for sequencing was peripheral blood, taken on day 0 of AZD1222 vaccination. DNA for the CDR3: TGCGCCAGCAGCCAAGATAATCGCGAGCCCTCCTACGAGCAGTACTTC. This codes for CASSQDNREPSYEQYF.